One and the same sample provided the 26 T cell receptor beta chains below, sequenced in a study of shared clonotypes between healthy human individuals. TCRdb keeps only in-frame clones here, not all; method: immunoSEQ multiplex PCR. The sample records 850,000 to 1,200,000 clones, under 80% being singletons. The source material was memory CD4+ T cells sorted from blood. The subset denotes: CD45RA-negative fraction. All receptors come from a man between 18 and 29 years old in good health.

This rearrangement joins TRBV5-4 to TRBJ1-1; 7 bases match TRBD1. V shed 2 bases, J shed 1 base, and the junction held 5 bases outside the gene matches. Germline CDR1 and CDR2: SGHNT and YYREEE (reference sequence). The CDR3 consists of 15 residues. The CDR3 spells CASSFRQGQNTEAFF. CDR3 in DNA: TGTGCCAGCAGCTTCAGACAGGGTCAGAACACTGAAGCTTTCTTT.

The V call is TRBV18, the J call TRBJ2-7; 8 positions match TRBD1. Germline assignment: CDR1 KGHSH and CDR2 LQKENI. The J segment lost 5 bases and the V segment lost 3 bases, leaving 3 bases of the junction unmatched. This CDR3 spans 13 amino acids. CDR3: CASSPLTGDEQYF. The DNA for the CDR3 is TGTGCCAGCTCACCGCTGACAGGGGACGAGCAGTACTTC.

The table lists this clone with many counts. J is TRBJ1-1 and V is TRBV7-9, with unresolved D. The germline V gene encodes CDR1 SEHNR and CDR2 FQNEAQ (reference sequence). This CDR3 spans 15 amino acids. V lost 2 bases and J lost 2, with 12 bases in between. CDR3 sequence reads: CASSLYETSNTEAFF. Written as DNA, the CDR3 is TGTGCCAGCAGCTTATACGAGACATCCAACACTGAAGCTTTCTTT.

The chain employs TRBV6-1 and TRBJ1-3, with D unresolved. The CDR3 runs to 15 residues. V was clipped by 0 bases and J by 0 bases, with 6 bases between them. The germline gives CDR1 MNHNS, CDR2 SASEGT. CDR3 sequence: CASSEASYSGNTIYF. The CDR3 DNA reads TGTGCCAGCAGTGAAGCCAGCTACTCTGGAAACACCATATATTTT.

The CDR3 DNA sequence: TGCGCCAGCAGCTTCCAGCGCTACAATGAGCAGTTCTTC. Its protein product is CASSFQRYNEQFF. The chain combines TRBV10-1 with TRBJ2-1; D ambiguous. Germline values: CDR1 WNHNN, CDR2 SYGVQD (reference sequence). The CDR3 has 13 residues. Trimming stripped 6 bases from V and 3 bases from J, with 9 bases between.

The V call is TRBV28, the J call TRBJ2-7; no clear D. The V end lost 6 bases, the J end lost 2 bases, and 14 bases lay between the germline ends. Germline V gives CDR1 MDHEN, CDR2 SYDVKM. This CDR3 comprises 14 residues. The DNA for the CDR3 is TGTGCCAGCAGCCCCGGACCTAGGACCTACGAGCAGTACTTC. Protein sequence: CASSPGPRTYEQYF.

This clone turned up a few times. V usage is TRBV6-1 and J usage is TRBJ2-1; 12 nucleotides agree with TRBD2. CDR3 length: 18 amino acids. From germline, CDR1 is MNHNS and CDR2 SASEGT. V shed 0 bases, J shed 1 base, and the junction held 4 bases outside the gene matches. CDR3 sequence (DNA): TGTGCCAGCAGTGAAGCGGCTAGCGGGGGGGCATCCTACAATGAGCAGTTCTTC. Protein: CASSEAASGGASYNEQFF.

The CDR3: CASRGTGRSSYEQYF. CDR3 nucleotides: TGTGCCAGCAGAGGGACGGGACGGTCGTCCTACGAGCAGTACTTC. This chain uses TRBV27 with TRBJ2-7; D may correspond to TRBD1 or TRBD2 (5 bases each). Germline assignment: CDR1 MNHEY and CDR2 SMNVEV (reference sequence). The CDR3 covers 15 residues. With 6 bases removed from V and 1 base from J, the gap between germline ends came to 16 bases.

This chain joins TRBV9 and TRBJ2-5, with 14 bases identical to TRBD2. Germline trimming cut 0 bases from V and 5 bases from J; bases unmatched to any gene: 6. The V gene's germline CDR1 is SGDLS and CDR2 YYNGEE. CDR3 length: 17 residues. The CDR3 DNA reads as TGTGCCAGCAGCGTAGGACTAGCGGGAGGGGGAGGGGAGACCCAGTACTTC. Amino acids: CASSVGLAGGGGETQYF.

Comment on this clone: It may be a read error: a sequence one base away is much more abundant. The same CDR3 also results from other DNA sequences found in this sample. V and J are TRBV20-1 and TRBJ2-3; D is unclear. This CDR3 region has 10 residues. Germline lookup yields CDR1 DFQATT and CDR2 SNEGSKA (reference sequence). The V end lost 5 bases, the J end lost 1 base, and 1 base lay between the germline ends. CDR3 region: CSAGTDTQYF. In DNA, the CDR3 is TGCAGTGCTGGCACAGATACGCAGTATTTT.

For this clone: This could be a read error, since a much larger clone is one nucleotide away. The sample contains more than one DNA sequence encoding this CDR3. V usage is TRBV7-9 and J usage is TRBJ2-1; 9 positions match TRBD2. From germline, CDR1 is SEHNR and CDR2 FQNEAQ (reference sequence). This CDR3 has 15 residues. Unmatched junction bases numbered 2, after V lost 5 bases and J lost 0 bases. CDR3 sequence: CASSLSGSSYNEQFF. The CDR3 nucleotides are TGTGCCAGCAGCCTTAGCGGGAGCTCCTACAATGAGCAGTTCTTC.

The rearrangement uses TRBV27 and TRBJ1-1, with D perhaps TRBD1 (6 bases). The V end was cut by 0 bases, the J end by 10 bases, with 12 bases between. The CDR3 has 13 amino acids. The germline V gene has CDR1 MNHEY and CDR2 SMNVEV (reference sequence). Written as DNA, the CDR3 is TGTGCCAGCAGTTTATCGATTTCAGGGGCAGCTTTCTTT. Its protein is CASSLSISGAAFF.

V usage is TRBV5-4 and J usage is TRBJ1-1; tentative D call: TRBD1 (6 bases). The CDR3 runs to 14 residues. Germline V gene sequence: CDR1 SGHNT, CDR2 YYREEE (reference sequence). V was pared by 2 bases and J by 6 bases, with 14 bases between. The CDR3 reads CASSLGGGESEAFF. CDR3 in DNA: TGTGCCAGCAGCTTAGGTGGGGGCGAGTCTGAAGCTTTCTTT.

V and J are TRBV7-9 and TRBJ1-1; tentative D call: TRBD1 (6 bases). V lost 5 bases to trimming and J lost 5 bases, with 24 bases between them. CDR1 SEHNR and CDR2 FQNEAQ come from the germline V gene (reference sequence). This CDR3 spans 17 amino acids. The CDR3 nucleotides are TGTGCCAGCAGCCCGGATGGGACAACCTCCCAGGGGACTGAAGCTTTCTTT. This encodes CASSPDGTTSQGTEAFF. The full variable domain, its missing parts supplied by reference TRBV7-9 and TRBJ1-1, is DTGVSQNPRHKITKRGQNVTFRCDPISEHNRLYWYRQTLGQGPEFLTYFQNEAQLEKSRLLSDRFSAERPKGSFSTLEIQRTEQGDSAMYLCASSPDGTTSQGTEAFFGQGTRLTVV.

This chain joins TRBV11-2 and TRBJ2-3, with D perhaps matching TRBD1 (7 bases). The CDR3 extends over 15 amino acids. Germline loops: CDR1 SGHAT, CDR2 FQNNGV. The germline V and J ends were trimmed by 4 bases and 3 bases, with 14 bases remaining between them. The CDR3 coding sequence is TGTGCCAGCAGCTCATCGGCGGGACAGACAGATACGCAGTATTTT. It is translated as CASSSSAGQTDTQYF.

Written as DNA, the CDR3 is TGCGCCAGCAGGGGACAGGGAGGGGGCTCTGGGGCCAACGTCCTGACTTTC. Amino acid sequence: CASRGQGGGSGANVLTF. The V and J genes are TRBV10-2 and TRBJ2-6, with 9 bases identical to TRBD1. The V and J ends lost 6 bases and 0 bases, in that order; junction bases with no gene match: 6. The CDR3 totals 17 residues. CDR1 and CDR2 (germline): WSHSY, SAAADI.

The table lists this clone with a few counts. The chain employs TRBV6-5 and TRBJ2-7, with D possibly TRBD2 on 5 matching bases. This CDR3 comprises 15 residues. V gave up 6 bases and J gave up 5 bases, with 20 bases separating them. Looked up from germline, CDR1 is MNHEY and CDR2 is SVGAGI. Here the CDR3 reads CASRFSFGDLNEQYF. Written as DNA, the CDR3 is TGTGCCAGCAGGTTCTCCTTCGGGGATCTGAACGAGCAGTACTTC.

The chain employs TRBV6-5 and TRBJ2-7; TRBD1 might be the D (6 bases). CDR3 size: 13 residues. Trimming took off 6 bases at V and 6 bases at J, with 15 bases between the two ends. Germline V gives CDR1 MNHEY, CDR2 SVGAGI. Written as DNA, the CDR3 is TGTGCCAGCAGCCGCCCCGGACAGTTCGAGCAGTACTTC. This codes for CASSRPGQFEQYF.

The chain employs TRBV14 and TRBJ1-4; perhaps TRBD1 as D (5 bases). Germline CDR1 reads SGHDN; CDR2 reads FVKESK. This CDR3 comprises 14 residues. The V gene lost 4 bases and the J gene lost 8 bases, with 14 bases spanning the gap. The CDR3 here is CASSPQARGEKLFF. The CDR3 DNA follows: TGTGCCAGCAGCCCACAGGCGCGGGGGGAAAAACTGTTTTTT.

As concerns this clone: Additional DNA sequences in this sample encode the identical CDR3. The chain uses TRBV6-5 and TRBJ1-5; 8 bases map to TRBD1. J was trimmed by 6 bases and V by 5 bases; bases with no gene match: 6. Germline values: CDR1 MNHEY, CDR2 SVGAGI. This CDR3 spans 14 amino acids. CDR3: CASSPSGGGQPQHF. The CDR3 coding sequence is TGTGCCAGCAGTCCTTCAGGGGGCGGTCAGCCCCAGCATTTT.

The chain uses TRBV11-2 and TRBJ1-2; D unclear. Germline V lookup: CDR1 SGHAT, CDR2 FQNNGV. The CDR3 is 13 residues long. Trimming took 0 bases from V and 4 from J, leaving 6 bases between them. CDR3 residues: CASSLDDRYGYTF. For the CDR3, the DNA is TGTGCCAGCAGCTTAGACGACCGCTATGGCTACACCTTC. Together with reference TRBV11-2 and TRBJ1-2, the CDR3 gives the full variable domain: EAGVAQSPRYKIIEKRQSVAFWCNPISGHATLYWYQQILGQGPKLLIQFQNNGVVDDSQLPKDRFSAERLKGVDSTLKIQPAKLEDSAVYLCASSLDDRYGYTFGSGTRLTVV.

CDR3 region: CASSQTTGTGQDTQYF. CDR3 sequence (DNA): TGTGCCAGCAGCCAAACTACCGGGACAGGGCAAGATACGCAGTATTTT. The chain couples TRBV4-2 to TRBJ2-3; TRBD1 matches at 9 bases. In germline, CDR1 is LGHNA, CDR2 YNFKEQ. The CDR3 sequence is 16 residues long. V lost 2 bases to trimming and J lost 5 bases; unmatched junction nucleotides: 8.

The chain is built from TRBV28 and TRBJ1-4, with 7 bases fitting TRBD1. There are 13 residues in the CDR3. Germline trimming cut 5 bases from V and 6 bases from J; bases unmatched to any gene: 3. Germline V gene sequence: CDR1 MDHEN, CDR2 SYDVKM. The CDR3 protein is CASSEGTDEKLFF. The CDR3 nucleotides read TGTGCCAGCAGTGAGGGGACAGATGAAAAACTGTTTTTT.

The rearrangement links TRBV5-6 to TRBJ1-2; D might be TRBD1 (6 bases). Looked up from germline, CDR1 is SGHDT and CDR2 is YYEEEE. The CDR3 contains 15 residues. V lost 0 bases and J lost 8, with 17 bases in between. CDR3 sequence reads: CASSLVGGARGGYTF. As DNA, the CDR3 is TGTGCCAGCAGCTTGGTAGGAGGGGCCAGGGGAGGCTACACCTTC. Full variable domain (remainder filled in from reference TRBV5-6 and TRBJ1-2): DAGVTQSPTHLIKTRGQQVTLRCSPKSGHDTVSWYQQALGQGPQFIFQYYEEEERQRGNFPDRFSGHQFPNYSSELNVNALLLGDSALYLCASSLVGGARGGYTFGSGTRLTVV.

This chain joins TRBV11-2 and TRBJ1-1; TRBD1 is a possible D gene (6 bases). The germline CDR1 and CDR2 sequences are SGHAT and FQNNGV. Trimming shortened V by 1 base and J by 0 bases, and 12 bases separated the two germline ends. CDR3 length equals 16 residues. CDR3 loop: CASSLGAGALNTEAFF. CDR3 nucleotides: TGTGCCAGCAGCTTAGGGGCAGGGGCCCTGAACACTGAAGCTTTCTTT.

The CDR3 loop reads CASRRGTVADTQYF. DNA of the CDR3: TGTGCCAGCAGGAGGGGGACCGTCGCAGATACGCAGTATTTT. The gene calls are TRBV6-1 and TRBJ2-3; D may be TRBD1 (6 bases). Germline CDR1 is MNHNS and CDR2 is SASEGT. The CDR3 contains 14 residues. Trimming removed 6 bases from V and 4 bases from J, with 14 bases in between.